This T cell receptor beta chain appears in the sequencing data of a study of shared clonotypes between healthy human individuals. There are 12 residues in the CDR3. V lost 3 bases to trimming and J lost 0 bases, with 0 bases between them. The V gene's germline CDR1 is LNHDA and CDR2 SQIVND (reference sequence). This table comes from immunoSEQ multiplex PCR, and its TCRdb copy is limited to in-frame clones, with some not included. The sample has hundreds of thousands of clones, around 74% seen once. Overall study findings and caveats: When naive CD4 clonotypes were compared across a few donors, about 4.9% were shared.

In its sample, this clone was seen a few times. What it binds is not known. Different DNA sequences within this sample yield the same CDR3. What was sequenced was memory CD4+ T cells sorted from blood. Subset described: CD45RA-negative fraction. V is TRBV19 and J is TRBJ1-5; no clear D gene. This TCR came from a woman in her twenties or thirties in good health. In nucleotides, the CDR3 is TGTGCCAGTAGTATTAGCAATCAGCCCCAGCATTTT. Amino acids: CASSISNQPQHF.